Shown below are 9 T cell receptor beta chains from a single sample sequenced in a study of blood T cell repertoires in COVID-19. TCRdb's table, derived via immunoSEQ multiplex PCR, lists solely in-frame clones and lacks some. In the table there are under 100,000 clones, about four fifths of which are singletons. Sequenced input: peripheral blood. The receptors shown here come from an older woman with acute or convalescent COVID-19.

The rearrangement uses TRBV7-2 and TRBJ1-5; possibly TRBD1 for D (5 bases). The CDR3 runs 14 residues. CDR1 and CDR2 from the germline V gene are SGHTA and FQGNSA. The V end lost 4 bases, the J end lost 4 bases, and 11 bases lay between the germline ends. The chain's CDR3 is CASSWGSLNQPQHF. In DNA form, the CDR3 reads TGTGCCAGCAGCTGGGGCAGCCTAAATCAGCCCCAGCATTTT.

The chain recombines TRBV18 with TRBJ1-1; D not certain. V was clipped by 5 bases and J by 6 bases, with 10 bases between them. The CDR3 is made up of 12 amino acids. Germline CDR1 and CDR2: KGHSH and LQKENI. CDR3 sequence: CASSSAGSEAFF. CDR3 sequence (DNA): TGTGCCAGCTCATCTGCCGGGTCTGAAGCTTTCTTT. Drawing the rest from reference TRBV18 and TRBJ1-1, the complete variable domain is NAGVMQNPRHLVRRRGQEARLRCSPMKGHSHVYWYRQLPEEGLKFMVYLQKENIIDESGMPKERFSAEFPKEGPSILRIQQVVRGDSAAYFCASSSAGSEAFFGQGTRLTVV.

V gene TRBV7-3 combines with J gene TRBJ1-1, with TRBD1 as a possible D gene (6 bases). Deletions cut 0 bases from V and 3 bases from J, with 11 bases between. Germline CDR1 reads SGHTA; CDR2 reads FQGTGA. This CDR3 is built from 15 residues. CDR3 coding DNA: TGTGCCAGCAGCTTAACACGGACAGCCTACACTGAAGCTTTCTTT. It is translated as CASSLTRTAYTEAFF.

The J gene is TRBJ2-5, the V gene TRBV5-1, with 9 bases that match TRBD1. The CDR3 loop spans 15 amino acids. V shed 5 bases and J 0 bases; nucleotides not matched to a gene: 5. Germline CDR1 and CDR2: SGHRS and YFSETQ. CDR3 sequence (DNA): TGCGCCAGCAGGGCCACAGGGGGCTACCAAGAGACCCAGTACTTC. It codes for CASRATGGYQETQYF.

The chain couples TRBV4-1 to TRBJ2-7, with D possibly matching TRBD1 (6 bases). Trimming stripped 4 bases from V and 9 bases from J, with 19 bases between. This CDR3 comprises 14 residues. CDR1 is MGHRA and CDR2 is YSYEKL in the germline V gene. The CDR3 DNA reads TGCGCCAGCAGCCCCCAAGGGAATGTCAGGGGGCAGTACTTC. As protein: CASSPQGNVRGQYF.

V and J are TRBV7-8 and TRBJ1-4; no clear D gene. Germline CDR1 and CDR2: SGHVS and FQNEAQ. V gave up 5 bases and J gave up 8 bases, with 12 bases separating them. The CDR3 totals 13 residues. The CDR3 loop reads CASSPDRGEKLFF. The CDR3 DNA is TGTGCCAGCAGCCCCGACCGCGGCGAAAAACTGTTTTTT.

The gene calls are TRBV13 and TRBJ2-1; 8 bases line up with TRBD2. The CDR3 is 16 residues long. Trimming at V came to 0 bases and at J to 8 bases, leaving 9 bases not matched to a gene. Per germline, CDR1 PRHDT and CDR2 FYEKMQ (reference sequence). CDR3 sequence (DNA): TGTGCCAGCAGCTTAGGCCAATGGACTAGCAACGATGAGCAGTTCTTC. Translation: CASSLGQWTSNDEQFF.

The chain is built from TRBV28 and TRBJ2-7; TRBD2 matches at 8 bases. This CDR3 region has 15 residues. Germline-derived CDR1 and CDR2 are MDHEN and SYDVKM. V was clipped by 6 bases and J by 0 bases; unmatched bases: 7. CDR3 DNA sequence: TGTGCCAGCAGCCTCGGGGGGGTGAGCTCCTACGAGCAGTACTTC. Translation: CASSLGGVSSYEQYF.

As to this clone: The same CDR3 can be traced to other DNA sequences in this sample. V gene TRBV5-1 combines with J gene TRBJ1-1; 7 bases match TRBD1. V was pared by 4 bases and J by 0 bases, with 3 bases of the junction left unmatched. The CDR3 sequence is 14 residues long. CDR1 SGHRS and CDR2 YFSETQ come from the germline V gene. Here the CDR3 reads CASSTGQLNTEAFF. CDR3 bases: TGCGCCAGCAGCACGGGACAGCTGAACACTGAAGCTTTCTTT.